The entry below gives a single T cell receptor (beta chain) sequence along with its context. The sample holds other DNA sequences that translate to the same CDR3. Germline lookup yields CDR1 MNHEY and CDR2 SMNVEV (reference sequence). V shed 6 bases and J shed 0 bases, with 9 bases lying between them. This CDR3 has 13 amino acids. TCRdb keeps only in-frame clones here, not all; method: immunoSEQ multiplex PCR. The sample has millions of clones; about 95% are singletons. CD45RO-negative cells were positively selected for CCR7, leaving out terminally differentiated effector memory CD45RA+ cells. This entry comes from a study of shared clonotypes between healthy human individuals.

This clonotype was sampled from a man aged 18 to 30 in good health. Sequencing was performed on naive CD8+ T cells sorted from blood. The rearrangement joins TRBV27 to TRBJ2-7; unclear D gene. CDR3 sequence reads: CASSLTDSYEQYF. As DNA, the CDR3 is TGTGCCAGCAGCCTAACCGACTCCTACGAGCAGTACTTC.